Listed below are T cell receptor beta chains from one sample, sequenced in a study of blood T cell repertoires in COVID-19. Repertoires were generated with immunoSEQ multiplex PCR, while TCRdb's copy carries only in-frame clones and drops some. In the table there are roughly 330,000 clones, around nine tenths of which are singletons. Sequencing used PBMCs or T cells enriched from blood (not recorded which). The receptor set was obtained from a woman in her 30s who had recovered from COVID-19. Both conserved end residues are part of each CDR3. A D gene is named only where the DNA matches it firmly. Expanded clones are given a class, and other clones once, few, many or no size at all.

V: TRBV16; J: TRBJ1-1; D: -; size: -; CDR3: CASSQSGATEAFF; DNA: TGTGCCAGCAGCCAATCGGGGGCGACTGAAGCTTTCTTT
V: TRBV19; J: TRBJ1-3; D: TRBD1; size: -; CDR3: CASSIPTGAGNTIYF; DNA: TGTGCCAGTAGTATCCCGACAGGGGCTGGAAACACCATATATTTT
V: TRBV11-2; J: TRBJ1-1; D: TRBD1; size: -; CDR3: CASREGQNKNTEAFF; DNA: TGTGCCAGCAGAGAGGGACAGAATAAGAACACTGAAGCTTTCTTT
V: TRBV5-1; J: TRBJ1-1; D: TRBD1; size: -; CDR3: CASSLRTGKDTEAFF; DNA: TGCGCCAGCAGCCTCCGGACAGGGAAGGACACTGAAGCTTTCTTT
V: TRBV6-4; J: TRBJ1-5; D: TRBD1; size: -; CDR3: CAGSDHLSGVRDRISLSNQPQHF; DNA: TGTGCCGGCAGTGACCACTTATCGGGGGTCCGGGACAGAATAAGCCTTAGCAATCAGCCCCAGCATTTT
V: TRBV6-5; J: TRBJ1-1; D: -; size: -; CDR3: CASSPSENTEAFF; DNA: TGTGCCAGCAGCCCCTCAGAGAACACTGAAGCTTTCTTT
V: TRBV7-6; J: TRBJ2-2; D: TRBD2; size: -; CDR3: CASSLEASGGNTGELFF; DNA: TGTGCCAGCAGCTTAGAAGCTAGCGGGGGGAACACCGGGGAGCTGTTTTTT
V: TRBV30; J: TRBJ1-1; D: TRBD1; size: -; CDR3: CAWSVGRGLTEAFF; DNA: TGTGCCTGGAGTGTAGGCAGGGGGCTCACTGAAGCTTTCTTT
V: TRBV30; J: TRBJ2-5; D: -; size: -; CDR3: CAWSVGGGYQETQYF; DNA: TGTGCCTGGAGTGTTGGAGGGGGCTACCAAGAGACCCAGTACTTC
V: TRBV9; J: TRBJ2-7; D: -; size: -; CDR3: CASSVAHSTSYEQYF; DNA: TGTGCCAGCAGCGTAGCTCACAGTACCTCCTACGAGCAGTACTTC
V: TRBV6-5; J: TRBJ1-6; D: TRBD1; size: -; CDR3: CASSWGQSSYNSPLHF; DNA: TGTGCCAGCAGTTGGGGACAGAGCTCCTATAATTCACCCCTCCACTTT
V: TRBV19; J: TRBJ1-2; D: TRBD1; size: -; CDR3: CASIRSGQTKAPSGYTF; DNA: TGTGCCAGTATCCGTTCGGGACAGACCAAAGCCCCTTCTGGCTACACCTTC
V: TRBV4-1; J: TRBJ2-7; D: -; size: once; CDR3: CASSQLTGLEQYF; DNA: TGCGCCAGCAGCCAACTGACAGGCCTCGAGCAGTACTTC
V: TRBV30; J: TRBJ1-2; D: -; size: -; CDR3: CAWSVRGPGREYGYTF; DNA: TGTGCCTGGAGTGTACGTGGGCCGGGCAGGGAATATGGCTACACCTTC
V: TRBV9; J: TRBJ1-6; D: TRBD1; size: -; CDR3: CASSVGGQGNSPLHF; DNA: TGTGCCAGCAGCGTAGGAGGACAGGGAAATTCACCCCTCCACTTT
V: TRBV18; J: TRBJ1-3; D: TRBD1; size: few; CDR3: CASSADPGGGNTIYF; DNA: TGTGCCAGCTCAGCCGACCCAGGGGGCGGAAACACCATATATTTT
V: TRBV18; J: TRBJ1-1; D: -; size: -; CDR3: CASSPPTAIEAFF; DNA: TGTGCCAGCTCACCACCTACAGCCATTGAAGCTTTCTTT
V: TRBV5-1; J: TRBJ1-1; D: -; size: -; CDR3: CASSLDRNTEAFF; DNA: TGCGCCAGCAGCTTAGACAGGAACACTGAAGCTTTCTTT
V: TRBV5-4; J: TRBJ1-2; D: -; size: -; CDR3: CASSEQGLRYGYTF; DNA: TGTGCCAGCAGCGAGCAGGGGCTCCGCTATGGCTACACCTTC
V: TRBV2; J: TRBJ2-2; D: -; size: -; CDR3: CASSEGLWGFRGTGELFF; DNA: TGTGCCAGCAGTGAGGGTTTGTGGGGCTTCAGAGGCACCGGGGAGCTGTTTTTT
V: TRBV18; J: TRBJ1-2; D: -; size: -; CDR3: CASSPATQRGYTF; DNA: TGTGCCAGCTCACCGGCCACTCAGCGGGGCTACACCTTC
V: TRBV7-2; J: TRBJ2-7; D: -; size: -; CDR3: CASSGGQTSYEQYF; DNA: TGTGCCAGCAGCGGAGGACAGACCTCCTACGAGCAGTACTTC
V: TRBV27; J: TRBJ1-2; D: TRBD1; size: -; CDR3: CASSEGQGASGYTF; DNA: TGTGCCAGCTCCGAAGGACAGGGGGCGTCCGGCTACACCTTC
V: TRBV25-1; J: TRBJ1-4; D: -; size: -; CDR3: CASSGRGNEKLFF; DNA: TGTGCCAGCAGCGGACGGGGTAATGAAAAACTGTTTTTT
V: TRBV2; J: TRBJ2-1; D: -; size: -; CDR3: CASSERWSSYNEQFF; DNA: TGTGCCAGCAGTGAACGATGGAGCTCCTACAATGAGCAGTTCTTC
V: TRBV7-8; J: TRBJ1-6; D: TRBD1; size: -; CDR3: CASSPGAGGSYNSPLHF; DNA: TGTGCCAGCAGCCCTGGGGCAGGGGGATCCTATAATTCACCCCTCCACTTT
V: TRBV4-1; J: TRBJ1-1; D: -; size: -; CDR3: CASSQVNSNTEAFF; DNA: TGCGCCAGCAGCCAAGTAAACAGTAACACTGAAGCTTTCTTT
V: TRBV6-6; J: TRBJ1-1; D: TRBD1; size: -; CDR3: CASSYKGADTEAFF; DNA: TGTGCCAGCAGTTACAAGGGGGCGGACACTGAAGCTTTCTTT
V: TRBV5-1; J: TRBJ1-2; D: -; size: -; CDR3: CASSFWGEVGYTF; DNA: TGCGCCAGCAGCTTTTGGGGGGAGGTTGGCTACACCTTC
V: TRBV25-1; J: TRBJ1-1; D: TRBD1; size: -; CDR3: CASSELGTGGSSGTEAFF; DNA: TGTGCCAGCAGTGAGCTAGGGACAGGGGGCAGTTCGGGGACTGAAGCTTTCTTT
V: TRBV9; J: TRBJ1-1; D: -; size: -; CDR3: CASSATTKDTMRTFF; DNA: TGTGCCAGCAGCGCCACGACTAAAGACACAATGCGCACTTTCTTT
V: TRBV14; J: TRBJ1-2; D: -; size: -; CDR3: CASSQVDRNGYTF; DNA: TGTGCCAGCAGCCAAGTCGACAGGAATGGCTACACCTTC
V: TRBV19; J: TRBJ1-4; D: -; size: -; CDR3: CASSIGEKLFF; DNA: TGTGCCAGTAGTATCGGTGAAAAACTGTTTTTT
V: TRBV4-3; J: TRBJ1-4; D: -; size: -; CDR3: CASSQDDGRKLFF; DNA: TGCGCCAGCAGCCAAGATGATGGGCGAAAACTGTTTTTT
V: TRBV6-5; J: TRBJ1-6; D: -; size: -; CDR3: CACLAGRVGSPLHF; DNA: TGTGCCTGCCTGGCAGGGAGGGTAGGTTCACCCCTCCACTTT
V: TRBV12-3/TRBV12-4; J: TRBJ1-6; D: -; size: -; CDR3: CASSSGFNSPLHF; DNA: TGTGCCAGCAGTTCAGGGTTTAATTCACCCCTCCACTTT
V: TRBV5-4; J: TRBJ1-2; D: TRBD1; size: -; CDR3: CASSPPGQESLGYGYTF; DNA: TGTGCCAGCAGCCCACCGGGACAGGAGAGTTTAGGATATGGCTACACCTTC
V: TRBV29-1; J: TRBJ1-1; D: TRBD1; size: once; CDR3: CSVFWGQGAFF; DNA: TGCAGCGTCTTCTGGGGACAGGGTGCTTTCTTT
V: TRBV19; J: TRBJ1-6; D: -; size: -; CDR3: CASSIQGYSPLHF; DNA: TGTGCCAGTAGTATACAGGGTTATTCACCCCTCCACTTT
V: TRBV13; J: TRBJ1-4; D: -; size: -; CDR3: CASSHSGQLNEKLFF; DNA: TGTGCCAGCAGCCACTCGGGACAACTAAATGAAAAACTGTTTTTT
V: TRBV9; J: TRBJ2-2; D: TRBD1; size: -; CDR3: CASSLPGGVNTGELFF; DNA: TGTGCCAGCAGCTTACCAGGGGGTGTGAACACCGGGGAGCTGTTTTTT